This TCR beta chain was retrieved from a study of T cell changes during pregnancy in multiple sclerosis. Profiling relied on immunoSEQ multiplex PCR, and the TCRdb table lists in-frame clones only, not all of them. The sample lists approximately 43,000 clones; approximately 94% were seen once. V lost 0 bases to trimming and J lost 0 bases, with 8 bases between them. Germline CDR1 and CDR2: SGHRS and YFSETQ. CDR3 size: 15 residues. The chain has TRBV5-1 and TRBJ2-3; D gene unclear. The receptor was derived from a female donor with multiple sclerosis, enrolled in a pregnancy study. The material sequenced was CD8+ T cells from peripheral blood mononuclear cells, taken in the third trimester of pregnancy. The CDR3 DNA reads as TGCGCCAGCAGCTTGGCCATAACTAGCACAGATACGCAGTATTTT. Translation gives CASSLAITSTDTQYF. The variable domain in full, with the rest retrieved from reference TRBV5-1 and TRBJ2-3, is KAGVTQTPRYLIKTRGQQVTLSCSPISGHRSVSWYQQTPGQGLQFLFEYFSETQRNKGNFPGRFSGRQFSNSRSEMNVSTLELGDSALYLCASSLAITSTDTQYFGPGTRLTVL.